This T cell receptor beta chain is from a study of T cell responses to AZD1222 COVID-19 vaccine. Study findings and constraints: Samples come after the peak T cell response, not at day 14. At baseline, just a handful of AZD1222 recipients tested seropositive. Within unmutated variant regions lay the reported targets of nearly half of spike-specific TCRs.

CDR3 length equals 18 residues. Germline loops: CDR1 SGHVS, CDR2 FNYEAQ. Trimming cost V 2 bases and J 4 bases; bases outside gene matches: 15. A word on this clone: The antigen remains undetermined.

Clones were sequenced by immunoSEQ multiplex PCR, and TCRdb holds only the in-frame ones, with some missing. The sample carries about 66,000 clones, approximately 84% recorded once. The TCR was taken from an adult in good health. Sequencing used peripheral blood, obtained on day 0 of AZD1222 vaccination. The J gene is TRBJ2-5, the V gene TRBV7-6; 8 bases are a match to TRBD2. The CDR3 spells CASSLNPPSGSTVETQYF. CDR3 in DNA: TGTGCCAGCAGCTTAAACCCGCCGAGCGGGAGTACCGTAGAGACCCAGTACTTC.